A single sample is the source of the 9 T cell receptor beta chains below, sequenced in a study of blood T cell repertoires in COVID-19. The method was immunoSEQ multiplex PCR; TCRdb's version includes in-frame clones alone and lacks a portion of them. The data contain about 270,000 clones, roughly nine tenths of them singletons. The sequenced sample was PBMCs or T cells enriched from blood (not recorded which). These receptors were collected from a woman between 18 and 29 years old who had recovered from COVID-19.

The chain combines TRBV11-2 with TRBJ2-1, with TRBD2 matching 8 bases. Germline V lookup: CDR1 SGHAT, CDR2 FQNNGV. This CDR3 spans 15 amino acids. Trimming at V came to 5 bases and at J to 7 bases, leaving 10 bases not matched to a gene. In DNA form, the CDR3 reads TGTGCCAGCAGCCCTGTCGGGGGGGGGCAGAATGAGCAGTTCTTC. Translated: CASSPVGGGQNEQFF.

This chain uses TRBV28 with TRBJ2-6; D gene ambiguous. The V end lost 7 bases, the J end lost 0 bases, and 10 bases lay between the germline ends. Germline V lookup: CDR1 MDHEN, CDR2 SYDVKM. This CDR3 region has 15 residues. The CDR3: CASKPPGSGANVLTF. CDR3 nucleotides: TGTGCCAGCAAACCCCCAGGCTCTGGGGCCAACGTCCTGACTTTC. The full variable domain, in which reference TRBV28 and TRBJ2-6 provide the parts outside the CDR3, is DVKVTQSSRYLVKRTGEKVFLECVQDMDHENMFWYRQDPGLGLRLIYFSYDVKMKEKGDIPEGYSVSREKKERFSLILESASTNQTSMYLCASKPPGSGANVLTFGAGSRLTVL.

The V gene is TRBV9, the J gene TRBJ2-1; TRBD2 agrees at 7 bases. With 1 base clipped from V and 7 bases from J, the junction kept 5 bases outside the gene matches. Germline CDR1 reads SGDLS; CDR2 reads YYNGEE. CDR3 size: 14 residues. Written as DNA, the CDR3 is TGTGCCAGCAGCGTAAACGGGAGGTGGAATGAGCAGTTCTTC. Its protein product is CASSVNGRWNEQFF.

This chain joins TRBV5-8 and TRBJ1-1, with 8 bases identical to TRBD1. This CDR3 contains 14 residues. The J segment lost 0 bases and the V segment lost 4 bases, leaving 2 bases of the junction unmatched. Germline CDR1 and CDR2: SGHTS and YDEGEE. The CDR3 loop reads CASSLGQVNTEAFF. In DNA, the CDR3 is TGTGCCAGCAGCCTGGGACAGGTGAACACTGAAGCTTTCTTT.

This clone was detected a few times. The rearrangement uses TRBV21-1 and TRBJ1-4. TRBV21-1 is an annotated pseudogene. The CDR3 consists of 18 residues. The CDR3 DNA is TGTGCCAGCAGCAAAGTACCCTACGCAAGCGCAACTAATGAAAAACTGTTTTTT. The encoded protein is CASSKVPYASATNEKLFF.

The chain employs TRBV18 and TRBJ2-1; 9 positions agree with TRBD2. The CDR3 totals 16 residues. Germline CDR1 is KGHSH and CDR2 is LQKENI. The V gene end was trimmed by 3 bases and the J gene end by 7 bases; junction bases not matched to a gene: 10. CDR3 nucleotide sequence: TGTGCCAGCTCACCGTTCGCGGGGGGGCAAACGAATGAGCAGTTCTTC. Translating it yields CASSPFAGGQTNEQFF.

This sequence joins TRBV3-1 (or the pseudogene TRBV3-2) and TRBJ2-4, with D possibly being TRBD1 (6 bases). Trimming took 6 bases from V and 5 from J, leaving 11 bases between them. The CDR3 runs 13 residues. Looked up from germline, CDR1 is LGHDT and CDR2 is YNNKEL (reference sequence). The CDR3 nucleotides are TGTGCCAGCAGAGCCGCAGGGGAAAACATTCAGTACTTC. It is translated as CASRAAGENIQYF.

V is TRBV19 and J is TRBJ2-1, with a tentative D call TRBD1 (6 bases). This CDR3 region has 15 residues. V lost 5 bases and J lost 0, with 11 bases in between. Germline CDR1 is LNHDA and CDR2 is SQIVND (reference sequence). Here the CDR3 reads CASSADRSSYNEQFF. Here the CDR3 DNA reads TGTGCCAGTAGTGCCGACAGGAGCTCCTACAATGAGCAGTTCTTC.

About this clone itself: One end of the junction fails to match germline, which may point to a read error. J is TRBJ2-3 and V is TRBV30, with D possibly being TRBD2 (6 bases). Germline V gene sequence: CDR1 GTSNPN, CDR2 SVGIG (reference sequence). This CDR3 has 12 residues. CDR3: CGGGVSTDTQYF. In DNA form, the CDR3 reads TGCGGGGGAGGAGTATCCACAGATACGCAGTATTTT. Full variable domain (remainder filled in from reference TRBV30 and TRBJ2-3): SQTIHQWPATLVQPVGSPLSLECTVEGTSNPNLYWYRQAAGRGLQLLFYSVGIGQISSEVPQNLSASRPQDRQFILSSKKLLLSDSGFYLCGGGVSTDTQYFGPGTRLTVL.